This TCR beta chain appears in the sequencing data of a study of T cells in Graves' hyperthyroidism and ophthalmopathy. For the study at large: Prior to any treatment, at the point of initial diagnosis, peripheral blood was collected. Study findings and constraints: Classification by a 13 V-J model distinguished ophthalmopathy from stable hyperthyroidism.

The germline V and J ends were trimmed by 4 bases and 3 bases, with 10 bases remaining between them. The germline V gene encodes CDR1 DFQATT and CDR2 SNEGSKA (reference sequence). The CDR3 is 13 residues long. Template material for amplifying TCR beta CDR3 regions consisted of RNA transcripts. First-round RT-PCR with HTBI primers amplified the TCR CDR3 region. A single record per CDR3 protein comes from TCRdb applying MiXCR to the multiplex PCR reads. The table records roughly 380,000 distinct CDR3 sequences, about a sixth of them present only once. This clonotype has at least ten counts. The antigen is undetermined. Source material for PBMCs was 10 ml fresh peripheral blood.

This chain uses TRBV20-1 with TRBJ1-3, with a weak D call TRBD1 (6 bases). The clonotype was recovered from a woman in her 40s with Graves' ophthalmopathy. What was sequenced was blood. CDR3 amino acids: CSATQGRGNTIYF. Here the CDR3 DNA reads TGCAGTGCTACACAGGGCCGTGGAAACACCATATATTTT.